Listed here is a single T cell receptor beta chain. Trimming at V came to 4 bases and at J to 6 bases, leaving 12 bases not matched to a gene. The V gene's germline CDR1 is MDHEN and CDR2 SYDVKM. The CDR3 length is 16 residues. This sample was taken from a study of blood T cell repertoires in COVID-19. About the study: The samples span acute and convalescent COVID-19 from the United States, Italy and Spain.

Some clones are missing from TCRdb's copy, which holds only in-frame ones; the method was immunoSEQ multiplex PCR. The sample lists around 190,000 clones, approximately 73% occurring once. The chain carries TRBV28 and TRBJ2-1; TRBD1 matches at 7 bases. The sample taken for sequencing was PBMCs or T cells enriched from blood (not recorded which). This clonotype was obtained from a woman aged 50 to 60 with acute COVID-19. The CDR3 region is CASSSLRQGKVNEQFF. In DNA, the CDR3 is TGTGCCAGCAGTTCACTAAGACAGGGTAAGGTCAATGAGCAGTTCTTC.